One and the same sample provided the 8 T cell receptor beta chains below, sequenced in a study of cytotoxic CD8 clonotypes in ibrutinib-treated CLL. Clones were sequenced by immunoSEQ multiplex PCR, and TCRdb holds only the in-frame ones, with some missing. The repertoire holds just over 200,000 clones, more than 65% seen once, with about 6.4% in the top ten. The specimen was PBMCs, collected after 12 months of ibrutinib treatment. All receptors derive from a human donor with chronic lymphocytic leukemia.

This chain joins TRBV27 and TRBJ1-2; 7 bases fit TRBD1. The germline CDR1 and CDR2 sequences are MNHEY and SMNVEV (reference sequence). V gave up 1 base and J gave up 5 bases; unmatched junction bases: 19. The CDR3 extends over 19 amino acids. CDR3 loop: CASSLFFAGGSSYQYGYTF. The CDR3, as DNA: TGTGCCAGCAGTTTATTTTTTGCAGGGGGTTCCTCCTATCAATATGGCTACACCTTC.

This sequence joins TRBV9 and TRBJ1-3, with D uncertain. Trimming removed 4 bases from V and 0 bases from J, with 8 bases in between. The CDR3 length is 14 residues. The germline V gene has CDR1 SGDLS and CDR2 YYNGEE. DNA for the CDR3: TGTGCCAGCAGCAAACAGTACTCTGGAAACACCATATATTTT. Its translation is CASSKQYSGNTIYF.

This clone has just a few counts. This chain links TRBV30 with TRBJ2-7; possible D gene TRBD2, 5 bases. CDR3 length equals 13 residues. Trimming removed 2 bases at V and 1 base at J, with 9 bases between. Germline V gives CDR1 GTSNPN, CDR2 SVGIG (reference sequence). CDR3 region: CAWSRGMSYEQYF. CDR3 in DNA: TGTGCCTGGAGTCGAGGGATGTCCTACGAGCAGTACTTC.

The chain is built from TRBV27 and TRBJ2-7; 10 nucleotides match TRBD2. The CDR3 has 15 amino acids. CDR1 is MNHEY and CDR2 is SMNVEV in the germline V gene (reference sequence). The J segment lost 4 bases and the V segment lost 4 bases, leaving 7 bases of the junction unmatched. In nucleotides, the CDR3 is TGTGCCAGCAGTTATACTAGCGGGGCAACTTACGAGCAGTACTTC. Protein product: CASSYTSGATYEQYF.

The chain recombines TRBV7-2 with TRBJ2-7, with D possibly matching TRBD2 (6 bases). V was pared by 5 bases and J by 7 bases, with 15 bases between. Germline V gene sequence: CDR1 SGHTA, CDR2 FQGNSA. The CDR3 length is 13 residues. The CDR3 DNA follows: TGTGCCAGCAGCCCCCGACTAGTGGGGGAGCAGTACTTC. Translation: CASSPRLVGEQYF.

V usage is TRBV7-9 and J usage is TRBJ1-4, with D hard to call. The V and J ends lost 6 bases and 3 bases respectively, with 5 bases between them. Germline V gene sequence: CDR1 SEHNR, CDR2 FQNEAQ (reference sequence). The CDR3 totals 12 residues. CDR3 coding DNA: TGTGCCAGCAGTACTTCTAATGAAAAACTGTTTTTT. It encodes CASSTSNEKLFF.

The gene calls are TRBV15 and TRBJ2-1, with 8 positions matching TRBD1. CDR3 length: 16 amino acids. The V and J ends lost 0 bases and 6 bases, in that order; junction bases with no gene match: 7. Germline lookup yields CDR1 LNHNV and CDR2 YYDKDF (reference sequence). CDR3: CATSRDPGGSRNEQFF. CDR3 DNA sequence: TGTGCCACCAGCAGAGACCCAGGGGGCTCCCGCAATGAGCAGTTCTTC.

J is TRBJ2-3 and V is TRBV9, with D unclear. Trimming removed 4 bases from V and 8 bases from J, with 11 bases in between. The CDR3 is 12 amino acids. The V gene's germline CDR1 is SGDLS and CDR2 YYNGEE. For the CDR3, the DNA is TGTGCCAGCAGCCAGTCAGCTGGTACGCAGTATTTT. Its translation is CASSQSAGTQYF.